The text below deals with one T cell receptor beta chain. The junction and the germline gene differ at one end; a read error may be behind it. This entry belongs to a study of tumor-infiltrating lymphocytes in primary liver carcinoma. Co-extracted RNA and DNA came from about 19-30 mg of unsorted bulk tissue. Samples were taken from five separate regions (per tumor). The CDR3 has 14 amino acids. Germline-derived CDR1 and CDR2 are SGHAT and FQNNGV. A constant-region primer served to make TCR beta cDNA from about 530 ng total RNA. Generation of the TCR beta libraries relied on three nested multiplex PCR rounds using slightly modified ARM-PCR. TRBV1-TRBV30 forward primers paired with a C-beta reverse primer drove the first two PCR rounds, about 9 cycles each. Each CDR3 protein is one row after TCRdb ran MiXCR on the multiplex PCR reads. The sample lists tens of thousands of distinct CDR3 sequences, less than 85% seen once, with roughly 27% in the top ten.

The sequencing input was liver tumor tissue from sampling region 5. Documented subset: tumor region T5, tumor centre. The sequence came from a man aged 35-49 years with primary liver carcinoma and hepatitis B virus infection. The chain has TRBV11-2 and TRBJ2-7; 9 nucleotides line up with TRBD1. The CDR3 region has the DNA TGTGCCGGCAGCGGTCGGGACAGGGCGAACGAGCAGTACTTC. As protein: CAGSGRDRANEQYF.